One sample yielded the 8 T cell receptor beta chains listed below, sequenced in a study of shared clonotypes between healthy human individuals. Libraries were prepared by immunoSEQ multiplex PCR; TCRdb keeps only in-frame clonotypes and omits some of them. The data hold approximately 2.4 million clones, with nearly 97% observed a single time. The sequenced material came from naive CD4+ T cells sorted from blood. The subset here: CD45RA+ positively selected. These receptor sequences come from a man between 18 and 29 years old in good health.

This clone was detected only a few times. Other nucleotide sequences from this sample produce the same CDR3. The rearrangement uses TRBV29-1 and TRBJ2-7; D remains ambiguous. The CDR3 contains 11 residues. The ends were cut back, 1 base at V and 0 bases at J, with 1 base in the middle. CDR1 is SQVTM and CDR2 is ANQGSEA in the germline V gene. The CDR3 region has the DNA TGCAGCGTTGAAGCCTCCTACGAGCAGTACTTC. Residues: CSVEASYEQYF.

The V and J genes are TRBV19 and TRBJ2-7, with 7 bases identical to TRBD1. Germline CDR1 is LNHDA and CDR2 is SQIVND (reference sequence). The CDR3 spans 16 residues. Trimming at V came to 3 bases and at J to 0 bases, leaving 8 bases not matched to a gene. The CDR3 DNA sequence: TGTGCCAGTAGTATGAGGGACAGCCTCTCCTCCTACGAGCAGTACTTC. Protein: CASSMRDSLSSYEQYF.

The rearrangement links TRBV12-5 to TRBJ2-5; 11 bases match TRBD1. Per the germline V gene, CDR1 is LGHNT and CDR2 is FRNRAP. This CDR3 comprises 18 residues. The V segment lost 5 bases and the J segment 1 base; nucleotides outside the gene matches: 12. CDR3 region: CASGLGTGGLAGQETQYF. The DNA of the CDR3 is TGTGCTAGTGGTCTGGGGACAGGGGGATTAGCGGGCCAAGAGACCCAGTACTTC.

This clone has a single count. Other DNA sequences in this specimen translate into the identical CDR3. The J gene is TRBJ1-5, the V gene TRBV2; weak D call: TRBD1 (5 bases). The CDR3 extends over 15 amino acids. The ends were cut back, 5 bases at V and 0 bases at J, with 11 bases in the middle. CDR1 and CDR2 from the germline V gene are SNHLY and FYNNEI. CDR3 residues: CASSQQAFSNQPQHF. The CDR3 region has the DNA TGTGCCAGCAGTCAACAGGCATTTAGCAATCAGCCCCAGCATTTT.

The gene calls are TRBV29-1 and TRBJ1-1, with 10 bases identical to TRBD1. Trimming cost V 5 bases and J 0 bases; bases outside gene matches: 6. CDR1 and CDR2 from the germline V gene are SQVTM and ANQGSEA. The CDR3 has 15 amino acids. CDR3 nucleotide sequence: TGCAGCGTTCTGGGACAGGGGAGCATGAACACTGAAGCTTTCTTT. Protein sequence: CSVLGQGSMNTEAFF.

The J gene is TRBJ2-7, the V gene TRBV15, with TRBD2 as a possible D gene (5 bases). Trimming removed 5 bases from V and 4 bases from J, with 15 bases in between. CDR1 LNHNV and CDR2 YYDKDF come from the germline V gene (reference sequence). CDR3 length: 14 residues. The chain's CDR3 is CATSGRTGTYEQYF. The CDR3 DNA follows: TGTGCCACCAGCGGTCGGACTGGAACTTACGAGCAGTACTTC.

The chain has TRBV29-1 and TRBJ2-1, with a weak D call TRBD2 (6 bases). This CDR3 has 14 residues. CDR1 is SQVTM and CDR2 is ANQGSEA in the germline V gene. Trimming shortened V by 6 bases and J by 1 base, and 13 bases separated the two germline ends. The CDR3 sequence is CSVEPGLSYNEQFF. CDR3 nucleotides: TGCAGCGTGGAGCCGGGACTGTCCTACAATGAGCAGTTCTTC.

The table lists this clone with a count of one. The rearrangement uses TRBV6-1 and TRBJ2-5, with D uncertain. Germline values: CDR1 MNHNS, CDR2 SASEGT. V was cut by 8 bases and J by 3 bases, with 10 bases left in between. This CDR3 region has 12 residues. This chain's CDR3 is CASSQLEETQYF. Here the CDR3 DNA reads TGTGCCAGCTCCCAGCTAGAAGAGACCCAGTACTTC.